One T cell receptor beta chain is described in this entry. V lost 3 bases and J lost 4, with 15 bases in between. Germline V gene data show CDR1 as MNHNS and CDR2 as SASEGT. CDR3 length: 15 residues. These data are taken from a study of control samples from healthy donors and cancer patients. The table came from immunoSEQ multiplex PCR; TCRdb's copy has only in-frame clones and leaves some out. The profile shows 100,000 to 150,000 clones, 89% of them singletons. Sequenced: blood. This TCR was recovered from a man in his fifties or sixties in good health. The gene calls are TRBV6-1 and TRBJ1-2; D is unresolved. CDR3 DNA: TGTGCCAGCAGTGAGGGAAAGAGCCTTTCCTATGGCTACACCTTC. This encodes CASSEGKSLSYGYTF.